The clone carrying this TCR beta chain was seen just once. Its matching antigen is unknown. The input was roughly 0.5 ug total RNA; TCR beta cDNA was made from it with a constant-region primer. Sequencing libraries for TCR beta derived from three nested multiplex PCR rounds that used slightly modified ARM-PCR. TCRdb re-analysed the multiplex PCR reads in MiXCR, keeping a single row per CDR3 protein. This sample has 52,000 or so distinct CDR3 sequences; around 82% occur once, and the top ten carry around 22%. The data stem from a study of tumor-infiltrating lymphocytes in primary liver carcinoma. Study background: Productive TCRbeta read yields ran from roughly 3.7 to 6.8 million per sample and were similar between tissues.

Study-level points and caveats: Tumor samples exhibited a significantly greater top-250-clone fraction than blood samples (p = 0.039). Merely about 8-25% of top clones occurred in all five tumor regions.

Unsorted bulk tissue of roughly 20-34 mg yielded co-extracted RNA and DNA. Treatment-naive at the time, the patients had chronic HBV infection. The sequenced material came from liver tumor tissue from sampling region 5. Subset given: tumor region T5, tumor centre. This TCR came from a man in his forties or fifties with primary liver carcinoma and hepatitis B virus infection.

CDR3 nucleotides: TGTGCCAGCAGGAGGCTAACGGGAGTTTACGAGCAGTACTTC. This encodes CASRRLTGVYEQYF. The V and J genes are TRBV6-6 and TRBJ2-7, with D tentatively TRBD2 (6 bases). V shed 6 bases and J shed 4 bases, with 16 bases lying between them. There are 14 residues in the CDR3. CDR1 is MNHNY and CDR2 is SVGAGI in the germline V gene (reference sequence).